Described below is a single T cell receptor beta chain sequence and its context. The antigen remains undetermined. The CDR3 spans 18 residues. Germline assignment: CDR1 SGHDN and CDR2 FVKESK. Trimming cost V 0 bases and J 5 bases; bases outside gene matches: 13. This record comes from a study of cytomegalovirus exposure and HLA in healthy donors. In the PCR, 60 Vbeta and 13 Jbeta primers were used. The method was immunoSEQ multiplex PCR; TCRdb's version includes in-frame clones alone and lacks a portion of them. Of around 100,000 clones listed, under 80% are singletons. Study-wide results and caveats: Confirmation in vitro established that a few CMV-associated chains were specific for CMV antigens.

The specimen sequenced was PBMCs. This rearrangement joins TRBV14 to TRBJ1-5; 7 bases agree with TRBD1. The TCR originated in a woman aged 18 to 35 in good health and CMV-seropositive. The CDR3 region is CASSQEQDPDREDQPQHF. For the CDR3, the DNA is TGTGCCAGCAGCCAAGAGCAGGACCCCGACAGGGAGGATCAGCCCCAGCATTTT.